Listed here is a single T cell receptor beta chain. The DNA is left out, because the CDR3 cannot be placed on it with certainty; the CDR3 is given as TCRdb lists it. The source of the sample is a study of CD8 T cells in Susac syndrome. RNA totalling roughly 0.45 to 1 ug underwent reverse transcription with random hexamers. The method of amplification for TCR beta CDR3 was immunoSEQ multiplex PCR, covering 54 Vbeta and 13 Jbeta. TCRdb re-called the immunoSEQ multiplex PCR reads with MiXCR, one entry per CDR3 protein. The sample yields 110,000 or so distinct CDR3 sequences, nearly 95% seen once. Sequencing targeted TCR beta in blood CD8+ and CD4+ T cells. Negative isolation was used for CD8+ and CD4+ T cells, and FACS enrichment was applied to TEMRA cells. Germline V gene data show CDR1 as MNHEY and CDR2 as SVGAGI. The CDR3 is made up of 15 amino acids, end residues included.

The TCR comes from a human donor in good health. This sequence joins TRBV6-5 and TRBJ2-7; TRBD1, the table's D call, lacks a check against the DNA. Sequenced material: CD4+ T cells from PBMCs. This chain's CDR3 is CASSSSGTGSYEQYF.